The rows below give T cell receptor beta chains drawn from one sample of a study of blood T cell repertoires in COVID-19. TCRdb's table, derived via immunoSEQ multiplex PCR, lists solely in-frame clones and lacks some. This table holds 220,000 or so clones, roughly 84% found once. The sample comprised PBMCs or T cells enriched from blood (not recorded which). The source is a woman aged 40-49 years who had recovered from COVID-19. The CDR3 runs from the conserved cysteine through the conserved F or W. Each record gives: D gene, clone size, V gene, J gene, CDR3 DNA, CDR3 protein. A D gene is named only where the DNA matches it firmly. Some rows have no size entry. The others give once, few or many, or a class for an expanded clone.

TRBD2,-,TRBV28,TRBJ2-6,TGTGCCAGCAGTTTATTGGGCGGGAGGACTAACTCTGGGGCCAACGTCCTGACTTTC,CASSLLGGRTNSGANVLTF
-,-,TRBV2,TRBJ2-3,TGTGCCAGCAGGGGAGTACGCACAGATACGCAGTATTTT,CASRGVRTDTQYF
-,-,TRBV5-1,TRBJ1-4,TGCGCCAGCAGCTCAATCAAGGGGGCTAATGAAAAACTGTTTTTT,CASSSIKGANEKLFF
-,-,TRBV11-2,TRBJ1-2,TGTGCCAGCAGCACCGAGCCCCTCAACTATGGCTACACCTTC,CASSTEPLNYGYTF
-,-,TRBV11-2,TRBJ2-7,TGTGCCAGCAGCTTGAGCCACGAGCAGTACTTC,CASSLSHEQYF
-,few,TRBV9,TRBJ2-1,TGTGCCAGCAGCGTAGCAACAGCCTCGTTCAATGAGCAGTTCTTC,CASSVATASFNEQFF
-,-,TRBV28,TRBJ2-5,TGTGCCAGCAGTCCTGGTAGCGGAACGTACCAAGAGACCCAGTACTTC,CASSPGSGTYQETQYF
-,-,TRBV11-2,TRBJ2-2,TGTGCCAGCAGCCGTATCGGGGGACAGATATCCCAAGGTGCGCTGTTTTTT,CASSRIGGQISQGALFF
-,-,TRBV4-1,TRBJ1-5,TGCGCCAGCAGCCACTTACTCATTTCGGGGTACAATCAGCCCCAGCATTTT,CASSHLLISGYNQPQHF
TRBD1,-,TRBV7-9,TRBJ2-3,TGTGCCAGCAGCCTTGGACAGGGGGGGACGGTAACGCAGTATTTT,CASSLGQGGTVTQYF
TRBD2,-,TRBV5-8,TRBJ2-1,TGTGCCAGCTCACCGTCGCTAGCGGTTCAGCAGTTCTTC,CASSPSLAVQQFF
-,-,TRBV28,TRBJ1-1,TGTGCCAAACGTCGGACAGTTTTCTTT,CAKRRTVFF
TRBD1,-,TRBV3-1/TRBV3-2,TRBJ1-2,TGTGCCAGCAGCCCATACCCGGACAGGTCGCGGTGGGGCTACACCTTC,CASSPYPDRSRWGYTF
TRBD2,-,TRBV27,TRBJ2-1,TGTGCCAGCAGTCCTTTGCTAGCGGGAGGGATGAATGAGCAGTTCTTC,CASSPLLAGGMNEQFF
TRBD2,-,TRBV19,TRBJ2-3,TGTGCCAGTACCATATCCCGCGGGAGGACAGATACGCAGTATTTT,CASTISRGRTDTQYF
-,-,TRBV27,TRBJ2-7,TGTGCCAGCAGACAAACAGGTTCCTACGAGCAGTACTTC,CASRQTGSYEQYF
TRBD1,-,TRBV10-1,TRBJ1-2,TGCGCCAGCAGTCAACCAGGGGGCCGGGGCTACACCTTC,CASSQPGGRGYTF
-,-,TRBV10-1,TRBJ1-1,TGCGCCAGCAGGGCAAGGGTCGGGAGCACTGAAGCTTTCTTT,CASRARVGSTEAFF